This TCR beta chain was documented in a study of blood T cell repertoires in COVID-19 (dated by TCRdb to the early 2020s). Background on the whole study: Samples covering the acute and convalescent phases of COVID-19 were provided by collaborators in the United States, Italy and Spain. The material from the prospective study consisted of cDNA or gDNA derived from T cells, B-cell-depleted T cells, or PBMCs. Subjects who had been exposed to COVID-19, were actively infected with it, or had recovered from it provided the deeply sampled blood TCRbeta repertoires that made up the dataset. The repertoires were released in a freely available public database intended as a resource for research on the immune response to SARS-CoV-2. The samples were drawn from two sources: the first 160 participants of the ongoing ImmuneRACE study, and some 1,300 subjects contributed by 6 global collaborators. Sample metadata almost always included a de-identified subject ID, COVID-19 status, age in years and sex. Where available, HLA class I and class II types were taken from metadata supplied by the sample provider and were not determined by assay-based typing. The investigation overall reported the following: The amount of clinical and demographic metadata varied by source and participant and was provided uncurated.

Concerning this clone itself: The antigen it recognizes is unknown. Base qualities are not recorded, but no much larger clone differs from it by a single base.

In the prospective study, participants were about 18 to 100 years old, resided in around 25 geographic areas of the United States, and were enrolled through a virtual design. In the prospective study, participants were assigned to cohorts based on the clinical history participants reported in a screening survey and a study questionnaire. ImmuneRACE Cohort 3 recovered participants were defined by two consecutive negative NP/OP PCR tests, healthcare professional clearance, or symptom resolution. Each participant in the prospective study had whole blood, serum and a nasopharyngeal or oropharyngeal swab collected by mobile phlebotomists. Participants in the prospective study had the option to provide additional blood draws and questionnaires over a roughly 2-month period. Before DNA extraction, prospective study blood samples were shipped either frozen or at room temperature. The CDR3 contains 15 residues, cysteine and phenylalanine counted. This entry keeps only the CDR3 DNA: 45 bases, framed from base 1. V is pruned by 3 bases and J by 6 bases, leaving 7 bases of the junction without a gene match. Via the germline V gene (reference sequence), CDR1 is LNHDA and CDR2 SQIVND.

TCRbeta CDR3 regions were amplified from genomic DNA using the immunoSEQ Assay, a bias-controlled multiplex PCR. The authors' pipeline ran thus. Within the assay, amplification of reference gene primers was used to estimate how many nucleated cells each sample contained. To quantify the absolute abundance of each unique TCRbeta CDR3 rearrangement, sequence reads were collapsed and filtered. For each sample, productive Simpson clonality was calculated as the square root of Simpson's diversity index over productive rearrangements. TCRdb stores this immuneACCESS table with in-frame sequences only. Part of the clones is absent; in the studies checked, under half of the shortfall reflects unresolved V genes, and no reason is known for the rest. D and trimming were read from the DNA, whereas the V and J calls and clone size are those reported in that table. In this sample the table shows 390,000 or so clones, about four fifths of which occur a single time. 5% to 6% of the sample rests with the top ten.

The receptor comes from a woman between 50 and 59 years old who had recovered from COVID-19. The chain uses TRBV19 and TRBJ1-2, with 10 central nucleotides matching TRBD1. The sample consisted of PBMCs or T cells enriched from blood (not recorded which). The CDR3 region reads CASSILSGQGHGYTF. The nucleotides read TGTGCCAGTAGTATTCTTTCGGGACAGGGGCATGGCTACACCTTC.